A single sample gave rise to the 11 T cell receptor beta chains below, sequenced in a study of blood T cell repertoires in COVID-19. Produced via immunoSEQ multiplex PCR; TCRdb's table is partial and in-frame only. The sample holds about 150,000 clones, 75% to 90% seen once. Material: peripheral blood. The receptors shown here come from a young man with COVID-19, enrolled during active disease.

The V gene is TRBV11-2, the J gene TRBJ1-4; D might be TRBD1 (5 bases). Looked up from germline, CDR1 is SGHAT and CDR2 is FQNNGV. The V end was cut by 5 bases, the J end by 8 bases, with 15 bases between. This CDR3 comprises 14 residues. CDR3 residues: CASSGLAGQEKLFF. The CDR3, as DNA: TGTGCCAGCAGCGGCTTAGCCGGACAAGAAAAACTGTTTTTT.

The chain carries TRBV12-3 or TRBV12-4 and TRBJ2-7; a possible D gene is TRBD1 (6 bases). Trimming left V 6 bases short and J 3 bases short, with 12 bases between. CDR3 size: 13 residues. Here the CDR3 DNA reads TGTGCCAGCAGCAGGGACACCGACTACGAGCAGTACTTC. As protein: CASSRDTDYEQYF.

The rearrangement links TRBV5-1 to TRBJ2-1, with 9 bases identical to TRBD1. This CDR3 region has 15 residues. Per the germline V gene, CDR1 is SGHRS and CDR2 is YFSETQ. The trim removed 4 bases at V and 7 bases at J, leaving 9 bases unmatched. For the CDR3, the DNA is TGCGCCAGCAGCCTGACAGGGGGTTGGGGGAATGAGCAGTTCTTC. Its translation is CASSLTGGWGNEQFF.

This clone was counted once. The V call is TRBV29-1, the J call TRBJ2-7; D may be TRBD2 (6 bases). The V and J ends lost 4 bases and 4 bases respectively, with 11 bases between them. Per the germline V gene, CDR1 is SQVTM and CDR2 is ANQGSEA. The CDR3 consists of 12 residues. The CDR3 DNA is TGCAGCGTTGGTAGGGGACTTTACGAGCAGTACTTC. Translated, it gives CSVGRGLYEQYF.

CDR3 DNA sequence: TGTGCCAGCAGCCAATCGGCATACACAGATACGCAGTATTTT. Encoded protein: CASSQSAYTDTQYF. The rearrangement uses TRBV16 and TRBJ2-3; D remains ambiguous. Germline-derived CDR1 and CDR2 are KGHSY and FQNENV. This CDR3 contains 14 residues. Trimming pared 0 bases from V and 2 bases from J, leaving 6 bases between.

The count of this clone is one. The V and J genes are TRBV25-1 and TRBJ1-2; TRBD1 matches 7 bases. Germline V gives CDR1 MGHDK, CDR2 SYGVNS. The CDR3 contains 15 residues. The J segment lost 4 bases and the V segment lost 5 bases, leaving 10 bases of the junction unmatched. CDR3 coding DNA: TGTGCCAGCAGTCCCCTCAGGGGGGTGGGCTATGGCTACACCTTC. It specifies CASSPLRGVGYGYTF.

The chain uses TRBV6-6 and TRBJ1-5; no clear D. Germline-derived CDR1 and CDR2 are MNHNY and SVGAGI (reference sequence). CDR3 length equals 14 residues. The ends were cut back, 5 bases at V and 3 bases at J, with 11 bases in the middle. CDR3 DNA sequence: TGTGCCAGCAGTATCCCGGGTTACAATCAGCCCCAGCATTTT. Amino acids: CASSIPGYNQPQHF.

CDR3 sequence reads: CASSLVGSGSTDTQYF. Here the CDR3 DNA reads TGCGCCAGCAGCTTGGTGGGTAGCGGGAGCACAGATACGCAGTATTTT. V and J are TRBV5-1 and TRBJ2-3; TRBD2 agrees at 7 bases. The CDR3 sequence is 16 residues long. V gave up 0 bases and J gave up 0 bases; unmatched junction bases: 4. From germline, CDR1 is SGHRS and CDR2 YFSETQ.

Concerning this clone: The junction differs from germline at one of its ends, possibly a read error. This rearrangement joins TRBV4-3 to TRBJ1-4, with 12 positions matching TRBD1. Germline V gene data show CDR1 as LGHNA and CDR2 as YSLEER. This CDR3 has 14 amino acids. The CDR3 nucleotides are TGCGCCAGCAGCCAGGGGACAGGGGGCGAAAAACTGCTTTTT. Its translation: CASSQGTGGEKLLF.

The chain links TRBV11-2 to TRBJ2-7; the D is unclear. The CDR3 covers 11 residues. Germline CDR1 reads SGHAT; CDR2 reads FQNNGV. V was clipped by 5 bases and J by 6 bases, with 8 bases between them. The CDR3 here is CASSPALEQYF. The CDR3 DNA reads as TGTGCCAGCAGCCCTGCGCTCGAGCAGTACTTC.

J is TRBJ2-7 and V is TRBV5-1; maybe TRBD1 (6 bases). The CDR3 has 14 residues. V lost 6 bases to trimming and J lost 0 bases, with 13 bases between them. Germline V gene lookup returns CDR1 SGHRS and CDR2 YFSETQ. CDR3 DNA: TGCGCCAGCACCAGGACAGCCAGCTCCTACGAGCAGTACTTC. Translating it yields CASTRTASSYEQYF.